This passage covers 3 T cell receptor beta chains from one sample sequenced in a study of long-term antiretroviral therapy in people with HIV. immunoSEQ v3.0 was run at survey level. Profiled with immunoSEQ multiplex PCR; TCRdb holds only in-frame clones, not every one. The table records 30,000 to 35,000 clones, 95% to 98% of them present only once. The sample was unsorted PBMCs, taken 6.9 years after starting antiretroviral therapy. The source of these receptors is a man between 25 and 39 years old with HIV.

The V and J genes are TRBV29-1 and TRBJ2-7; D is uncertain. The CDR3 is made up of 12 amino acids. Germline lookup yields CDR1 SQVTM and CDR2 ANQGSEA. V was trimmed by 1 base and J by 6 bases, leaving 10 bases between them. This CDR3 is CSVEGAWGEQYF. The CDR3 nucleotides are TGCAGCGTTGAAGGCGCCTGGGGCGAGCAGTACTTC.

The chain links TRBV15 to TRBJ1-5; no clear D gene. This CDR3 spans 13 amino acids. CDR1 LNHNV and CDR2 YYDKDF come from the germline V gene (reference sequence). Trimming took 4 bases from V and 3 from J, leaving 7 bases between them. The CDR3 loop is CATSTDYNQPQHF. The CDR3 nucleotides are TGTGCCACCAGCACGGACTACAATCAGCCCCAGCATTTT.

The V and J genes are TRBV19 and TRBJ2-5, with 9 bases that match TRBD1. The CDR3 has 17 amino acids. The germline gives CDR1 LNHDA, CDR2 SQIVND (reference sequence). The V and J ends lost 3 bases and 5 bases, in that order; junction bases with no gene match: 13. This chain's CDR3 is CASSIQIGTGLGETQYF. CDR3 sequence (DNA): TGTGCCAGTAGTATCCAGATCGGGACAGGGTTGGGGGAGACCCAGTACTTC.